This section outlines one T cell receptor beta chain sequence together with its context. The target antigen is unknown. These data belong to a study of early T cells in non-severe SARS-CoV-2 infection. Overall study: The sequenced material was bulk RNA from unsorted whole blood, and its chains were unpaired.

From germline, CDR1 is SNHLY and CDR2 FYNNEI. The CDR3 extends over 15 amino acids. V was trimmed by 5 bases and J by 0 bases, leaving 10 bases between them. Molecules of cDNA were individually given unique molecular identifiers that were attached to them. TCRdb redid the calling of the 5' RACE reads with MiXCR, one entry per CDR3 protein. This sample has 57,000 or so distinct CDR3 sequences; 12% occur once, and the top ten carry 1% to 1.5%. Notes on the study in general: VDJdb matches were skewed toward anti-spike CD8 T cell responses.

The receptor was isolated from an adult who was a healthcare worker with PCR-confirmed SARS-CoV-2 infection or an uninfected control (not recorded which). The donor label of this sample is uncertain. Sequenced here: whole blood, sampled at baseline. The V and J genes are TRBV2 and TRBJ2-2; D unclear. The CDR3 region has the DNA TGTGCCAGCAGTCCAGGACGGTCGAACACCGGGGAGCTGTTTTTT. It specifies CASSPGRSNTGELFF.